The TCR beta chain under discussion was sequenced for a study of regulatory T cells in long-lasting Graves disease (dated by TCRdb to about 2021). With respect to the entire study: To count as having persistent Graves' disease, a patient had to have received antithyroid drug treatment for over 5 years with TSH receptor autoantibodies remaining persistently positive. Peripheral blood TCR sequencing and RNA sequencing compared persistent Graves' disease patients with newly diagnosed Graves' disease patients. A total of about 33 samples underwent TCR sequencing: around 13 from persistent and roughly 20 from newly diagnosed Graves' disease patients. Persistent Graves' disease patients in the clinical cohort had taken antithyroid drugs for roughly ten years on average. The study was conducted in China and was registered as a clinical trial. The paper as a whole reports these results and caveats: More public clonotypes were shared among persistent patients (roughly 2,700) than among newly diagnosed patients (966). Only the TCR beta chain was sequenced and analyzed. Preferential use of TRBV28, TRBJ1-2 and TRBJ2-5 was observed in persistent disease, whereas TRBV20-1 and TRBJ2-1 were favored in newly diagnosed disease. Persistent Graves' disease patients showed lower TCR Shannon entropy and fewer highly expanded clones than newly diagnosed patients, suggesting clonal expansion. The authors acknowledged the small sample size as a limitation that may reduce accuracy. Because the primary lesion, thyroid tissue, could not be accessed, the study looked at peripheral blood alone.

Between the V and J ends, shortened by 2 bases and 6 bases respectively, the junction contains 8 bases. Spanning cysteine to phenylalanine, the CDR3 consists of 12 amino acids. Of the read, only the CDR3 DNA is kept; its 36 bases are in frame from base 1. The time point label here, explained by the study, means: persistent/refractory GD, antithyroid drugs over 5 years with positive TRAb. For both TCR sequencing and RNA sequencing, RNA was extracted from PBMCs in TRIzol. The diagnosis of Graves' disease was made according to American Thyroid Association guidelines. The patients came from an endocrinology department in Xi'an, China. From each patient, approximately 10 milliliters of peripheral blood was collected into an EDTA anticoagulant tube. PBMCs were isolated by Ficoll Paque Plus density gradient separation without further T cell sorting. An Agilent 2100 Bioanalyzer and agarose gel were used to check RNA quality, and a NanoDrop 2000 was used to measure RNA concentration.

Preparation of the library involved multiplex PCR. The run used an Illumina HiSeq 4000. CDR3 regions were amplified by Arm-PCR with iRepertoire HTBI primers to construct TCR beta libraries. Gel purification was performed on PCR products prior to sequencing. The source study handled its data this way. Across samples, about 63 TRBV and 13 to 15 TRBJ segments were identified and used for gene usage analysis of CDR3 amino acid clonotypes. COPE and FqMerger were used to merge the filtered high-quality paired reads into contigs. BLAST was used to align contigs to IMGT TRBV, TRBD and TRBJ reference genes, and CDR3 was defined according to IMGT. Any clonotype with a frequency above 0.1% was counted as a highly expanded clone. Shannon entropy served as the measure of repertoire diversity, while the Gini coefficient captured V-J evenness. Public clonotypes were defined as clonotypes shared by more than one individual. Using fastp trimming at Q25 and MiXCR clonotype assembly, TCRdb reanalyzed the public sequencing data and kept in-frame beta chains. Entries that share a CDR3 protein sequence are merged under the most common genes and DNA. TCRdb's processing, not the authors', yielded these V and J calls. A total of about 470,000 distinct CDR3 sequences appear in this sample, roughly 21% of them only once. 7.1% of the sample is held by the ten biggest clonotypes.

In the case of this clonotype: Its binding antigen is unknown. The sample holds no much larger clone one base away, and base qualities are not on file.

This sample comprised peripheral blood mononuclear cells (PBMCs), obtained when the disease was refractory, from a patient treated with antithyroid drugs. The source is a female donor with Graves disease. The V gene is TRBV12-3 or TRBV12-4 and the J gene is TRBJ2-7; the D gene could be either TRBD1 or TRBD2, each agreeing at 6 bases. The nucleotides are TGTGCCAGCAGTTTACGGGGGCCCGAGCAGTACTTC. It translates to CASSLRGPEQYF.